Listed here are 8 T cell receptor beta chains from one sample, sequenced in a study of regulatory T cells in long-lasting Graves disease. Time point denoted: newly diagnosed GD, antithyroid drugs for less than 3 months. PBMCs were the source of the RNA used for TCR sequencing. Construction of the TCR beta libraries employed iRepertoire HTBI primers in conjunction with Arm-PCR of CDR3 regions. TCRdb processed the multiplex PCR reads anew with MiXCR; each CDR3 protein has one entry. The sample has 320,000 or so distinct CDR3 sequences, roughly 18% seen once. Sequenced here: peripheral blood mononuclear cells (PBMCs), sampled at new diagnosis, from a patient treated with antithyroid drugs. The receptors stem from a female donor with Graves disease.

This clonotype was found many times. This sequence joins TRBV6-2 or TRBV6-3 and TRBJ1-2; D call uncertain. The CDR3 consists of 11 residues. Trimming cost V 8 bases and J 11 bases, with 15 bases left between them. Germline V lookup: CDR1 MNHEY, CDR2 SVGEGT. This CDR3 is CASRVKEAYTF. The CDR3 nucleotides read TGTGCCAGCCGTGTGAAGGAGGCATACACCTTC.

This clonotype was picked up a small number of times. The chain combines TRBV29-1 with TRBJ1-1, with a possible D match to TRBD1 (5 bases). Germline V gene sequence: CDR1 SQVTM, CDR2 ANQGSEA. V was trimmed by 7 bases and J by 6 bases, leaving 12 bases between them. The CDR3 contains 11 residues. The CDR3: CSAREAAEAFF. CDR3 coding DNA: TGCAGCGCCAGGGAAGCCGCTGAAGCTTTCTTT.

This clonotype was recorded many times. The genes are TRBV28 and TRBJ1-1, with D hard to call. Germline CDR1 reads MDHEN; CDR2 reads SYDVKM. Trimming took off 8 bases at V and 1 base at J, with 8 bases between the two ends. CDR3 length: 12 residues. CDR3 bases: TGTGCCAGCTCGGCACCGAACACTGAAGCTTTCTTT. Translating gives CASSAPNTEAFF.

This clonotype showed up just a few times. The V and J genes are TRBV3-1 and TRBJ2-1; TRBD2 might be the D (6 bases). The CDR3 consists of 14 residues. V lost 1 base, J lost 9 bases, and 13 bases lay in between. Germline CDR1 and CDR2: LGHDT and YNNKEL (reference sequence). CDR3 amino acids: CASSQVGRIREQFF. The CDR3 DNA sequence: TGTGCCAGCAGCCAAGTTGGGAGGATACGTGAGCAGTTCTTC.

There are a few counts of this clonotype. The chain carries TRBV10-1 and TRBJ2-7; 10 nucleotides align to TRBD2. Germline V gives CDR1 WNHNN, CDR2 SYGVQD (reference sequence). The CDR3 loop spans 14 amino acids. V shed 3 bases, J shed 2 bases, and the junction held 1 base outside the gene matches. CDR3 residues: CASSESGRAYEQYF. The CDR3 DNA sequence: TGCGCCAGCAGTGAAAGCGGGAGGGCCTACGAGCAGTACTTC.

This clonotype was counted many times. The chain uses TRBV27 and TRBJ2-7, with D tentatively TRBD2 (6 bases). V lost 4 bases and J 6 bases, leaving 16 bases between the germline ends. There are 14 residues in the CDR3. The germline V gene encodes CDR1 MNHEY and CDR2 SMNVEV (reference sequence). The CDR3 DNA reads as TGTGCCAGCAGTTCAGCCGGATGGGACTTCGAGCAGTACTTC. Its protein is CASSSAGWDFEQYF.

This clonotype has at least ten counts. The chain carries TRBV7-8 and TRBJ2-7; D ambiguous. Per the germline V gene, CDR1 is SGHVS and CDR2 is FQNEAQ. The CDR3 has 13 residues. V lost 3 bases and J 4 bases, leaving 10 bases between the germline ends. CDR3 DNA: TGTGCCAGCAGCTTTGGTCTTCAATACGAGCAGTACTTC. Amino acids: CASSFGLQYEQYF.

This clonotype was seen at least ten times. The chain combines TRBV5-1 with TRBJ2-1; tentative D call: TRBD2 (6 bases). V shed 3 bases and J shed 9 bases, with 7 bases lying between them. Germline V gene lookup returns CDR1 SGHRS and CDR2 YFSETQ. CDR3 length: 11 residues. In DNA, the CDR3 is TGCGCCAGCAGCTGGAGGGGTGAGCAGTTCTTC. Amino acids: CASSWRGEQFF.